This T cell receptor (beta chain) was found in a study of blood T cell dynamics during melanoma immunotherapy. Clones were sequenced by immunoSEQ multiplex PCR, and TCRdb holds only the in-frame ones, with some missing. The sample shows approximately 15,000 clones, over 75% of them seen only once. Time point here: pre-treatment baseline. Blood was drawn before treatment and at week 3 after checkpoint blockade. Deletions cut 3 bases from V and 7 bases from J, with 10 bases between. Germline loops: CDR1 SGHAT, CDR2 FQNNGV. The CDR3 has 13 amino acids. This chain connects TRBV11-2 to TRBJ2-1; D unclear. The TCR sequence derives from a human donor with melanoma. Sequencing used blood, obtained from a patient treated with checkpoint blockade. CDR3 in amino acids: CASSFSPGNEQFF. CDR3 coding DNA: TGTGCCAGCAGCTTTAGTCCCGGAAATGAGCAGTTCTTC.